This entry lists 27 T cell receptor beta chains sequenced from one sample in a study of T cells after yellow fever vaccination. A single record per CDR3 protein comes from TCRdb applying MiXCR to the 5' RACE reads. The sample includes about 580,000 distinct CDR3 sequences, roughly a sixth of them seen just once. Specimen: PBMCs, collected 5 to 6 days after the first yellow fever vaccination. The receptors shown here come from a man aged 18 to 30 who received the YFV17D yellow fever vaccine.

A few counts support this clonotype. The V gene is TRBV29-1, the J gene TRBJ1-2; D unresolved. Trimming shortened V by 7 bases and J by 1 base, and 19 bases separated the two germline ends. Germline V CDR1 and CDR2: SQVTM, ANQGSEA. The CDR3 runs 15 residues. The CDR3 reads CSARGAGSDNYGYTF. In DNA, the CDR3 is TGCAGCGCGCGGGGTGCGGGCAGCGATAACTATGGCTACACCTTC.

CDR3 sequence reads: CSVLGTEQFF. The DNA of the CDR3 is TGCAGCGTTCTAGGTACTGAGCAGTTCTTC. V and J are TRBV29-1 and TRBJ2-1; D is uncertain. The length of the CDR3 is 10 residues. Between the trimmed V and J ends, which lost 5 bases and 9 bases, there was a span of 8 bases. Germline lookup yields CDR1 SQVTM and CDR2 ANQGSEA.

The CDR3 DNA is TGTGCCAGCAGCTTTGTGGGAAGGGGCCAAGAGACCCAGTACTTC. It is translated as CASSFVGRGQETQYF. The rearrangement uses TRBV7-8 and TRBJ2-5, with D perhaps TRBD1 (5 bases). Germline V gene sequence: CDR1 SGHVS, CDR2 FQNEAQ. The CDR3 contains 15 residues. The V gene lost 3 bases and the J gene lost 1 base, with 12 bases spanning the gap.

There are a few counts of this clonotype. This chain links TRBV12-3 or TRBV12-4 with TRBJ2-2; TRBD1 matches 7 bases. This CDR3 is built from 13 residues. With 7 bases clipped from V and 7 bases from J, the junction kept 6 bases outside the gene matches. For the CDR3, the DNA is TGTGCCAGCAACTTAGGGGGCAACGGGGAGCTGTTTTTT. This codes for CASNLGGNGELFF.

This clonotype was observed a single time. The chain has TRBV20-1 and TRBJ2-7; 8 bases map to TRBD1. The CDR3 is 17 amino acids. The trim removed 1 base at V and 1 base at J, leaving 12 bases unmatched. Germline-derived CDR1 and CDR2 are DFQATT and SNEGSKA (reference sequence). CDR3 sequence: CSARVLEWDRLSYEQYF. In DNA, the CDR3 is TGCAGTGCTAGAGTCTTGGAGTGGGACAGGCTGTCCTACGAGCAGTACTTC.

This chain connects TRBV29-1 to TRBJ1-1; D unclear. CDR3 size: 13 residues. Per the germline V gene, CDR1 is SQVTM and CDR2 is ANQGSEA. Trimming cost V 0 bases and J 0 bases, with 5 bases left between them. CDR3 region: CSVEETVNTEAFF. Here the CDR3 DNA reads TGCAGCGTTGAAGAAACAGTGAACACTGAAGCTTTCTTT.

The V and J genes are TRBV5-1 and TRBJ2-2; 10 bases agree with TRBD2. Germline V gene data show CDR1 as SGHRS and CDR2 as YFSETQ. The J segment lost 8 bases and the V segment lost 4 bases, leaving 5 bases of the junction unmatched. The CDR3 totals 14 residues. CDR3 region: CASSPEGLAGELFF. The CDR3 bases are TGCGCCAGCAGCCCGGAGGGACTAGCGGGGGAGCTGTTTTTT. The variable domain in full, completed from reference TRBV5-1 and TRBJ2-2, reads KAGVTQTPRYLIKTRGQQVTLSCSPISGHRSVSWYQQTPGQGLQFLFEYFSETQRNKGNFPGRFSGRQFSNSRSEMNVSTLELGDSALYLCASSPEGLAGELFFGEGSRLTVL.

The gene calls are TRBV5-6 and TRBJ2-7; the D is unclear. This CDR3 is 13 amino acids long. CDR1 and CDR2 (germline): SGHDT, YYEEEE. V gave up 4 bases and J gave up 1 base, with 9 bases separating them. The CDR3 reads CASSRRASYEQYV. The CDR3 coding sequence is TGTGCCAGCAGCCGTAGGGCTTCCTACGAGCAGTACGTC.

The chain employs TRBV6-5 and TRBJ1-2, with D maybe TRBD1 (5 bases). Deletions cut 0 bases from V and 8 bases from J, with 10 bases between. Germline V gene data show CDR1 as MNHEY and CDR2 as SVGAGI. The CDR3 totals 13 residues. Here the CDR3 DNA reads TGTGCCAGCAGTTACTCGCATAGGGGAGGCTACACCTTC. This sequence encodes CASSYSHRGGYTF.

The chain combines TRBV2 with TRBJ2-5; D unresolved. The CDR3 is made up of 14 amino acids. Germline CDR1 is SNHLY and CDR2 is FYNNEI. V was pared by 4 bases and J by 1 base, with 10 bases between. The CDR3 loop is CASSAQWRQETQYF. CDR3 in DNA: TGTGCCAGCAGTGCCCAGTGGCGCCAAGAGACCCAGTACTTC.

The V and J genes are TRBV7-2 and TRBJ2-2; no clear D gene. The germline V gene encodes CDR1 SGHTA and CDR2 FQGNSA. The CDR3 sequence is 14 residues long. V was clipped by 4 bases and J by 6 bases, with 12 bases between them. The CDR3 region is CASSSNRWAGELFF. The DNA for the CDR3 is TGTGCCAGCAGCTCCAACAGATGGGCCGGGGAGCTGTTTTTT. Full variable domain (remainder filled in from reference TRBV7-2 and TRBJ2-2): GAGVSQSPSNKVTEKGKDVELRCDPISGHTALYWYRQSLGQGLEFLIYFQGNSAPDKSGLPSDRFSAERTGGSVSTLTIQRTQQEDSAVYLCASSSNRWAGELFFGEGSRLTVL.

This clonotype was found a few times. This chain connects TRBV12-3 or TRBV12-4 to TRBJ2-3; D is ambiguous. There are 12 residues in the CDR3. Trimming stripped 6 bases from V and 13 bases from J, with 17 bases between. The CDR3 loop reads CASRGDGPMEYF. DNA of the CDR3: TGTGCCAGCAGAGGAGACGGGCCTATGGAGTATTTT.

A few counts support this clonotype. The chain has TRBV4-1 and TRBJ2-1; unclear D gene. The germline V and J ends were trimmed by 1 base and 1 base, with 8 bases remaining between them. Germline V gene data show CDR1 as MGHRA and CDR2 as YSYEKL. The CDR3 has 15 amino acids. CDR3 bases: TGCGCCAGCAGCCAAGCTGAGGAATCCTACAATGAGCAGTTCTTC. Protein: CASSQAEESYNEQFF.

The V call is TRBV7-9, the J call TRBJ1-1; possible D gene TRBD1, 5 bases. The CDR3 sequence is 15 residues long. The germline V and J ends were trimmed by 5 bases and 4 bases, with 17 bases remaining between them. Looked up from germline, CDR1 is SEHNR and CDR2 is FQNEAQ (reference sequence). In DNA, the CDR3 is TGTGCCAGCAGCAATGGGGTCCGGGGGGGCACTGAAGCTTTCTTT. Its protein product is CASSNGVRGGTEAFF.

This clonotype was picked up many times. This chain links TRBV2 with TRBJ2-5; 14 bases are shared with TRBD2. This CDR3 region has 15 residues. Losses at the gene ends were 6 bases for V and 4 bases for J; bases not matched to a gene: 4. Per the germline V gene, CDR1 is SNHLY and CDR2 is FYNNEI. The CDR3 spells CASRKGTSGGETQYF. The CDR3 DNA sequence: TGTGCCAGCAGGAAGGGGACTAGCGGGGGAGAGACCCAGTACTTC.

V is TRBV20-1 and J is TRBJ1-5, with 7 bases lining up with TRBD1. The CDR3 is 13 residues long. The trim removed 4 bases at V and 3 bases at J, leaving 3 bases unmatched. Germline V gene lookup returns CDR1 DFQATT and CDR2 SNEGSKA (reference sequence). In DNA, the CDR3 is TGCAGTGCTACGGGACAGCCCAATCAGCCCCAGCATTTT. Encoded protein: CSATGQPNQPQHF.

The rearrangement uses TRBV7-2 and TRBJ1-6; D is uncertain. Germline assignment: CDR1 SGHTA and CDR2 FQGNSA. Trimming cost V 1 base and J 9 bases, with 16 bases left between them. This CDR3 comprises 16 residues. The DNA for the CDR3 is TGTGCCAGCAGCTTAGGGGGTCGTGCGAGTATTTCACCCCTCCACTTT. Protein: CASSLGGRASISPLHF.

This chain connects TRBV7-9 to TRBJ2-3, with 7 bases lining up with TRBD2. The CDR3 runs 17 residues. V shed 3 bases and J 0 bases; nucleotides not matched to a gene: 9. Germline V gene data show CDR1 as SEHNR and CDR2 as FQNEAQ (reference sequence). CDR3 nucleotide sequence: TGTGCCAGCAGCTTGCTACGACTAGCCGTTAGCACAGATACGCAGTATTTT. Amino acid sequence: CASSLLRLAVSTDTQYF.

In this sample, this clonotype turned up many times. This chain links TRBV5-1 with TRBJ2-2; D call uncertain. The CDR3 is 16 residues long. The germline CDR1 and CDR2 sequences are SGHRS and YFSETQ. V was clipped by 2 bases and J by 0 bases, with 11 bases between them. CDR3 loop: CASSLLTDANTGELFF. CDR3 coding DNA: TGCGCCAGCAGCTTACTGACTGACGCGAACACCGGGGAGCTGTTTTTT. Complete variable domain (other parts from reference TRBV5-1 and TRBJ2-2): KAGVTQTPRYLIKTRGQQVTLSCSPISGHRSVSWYQQTPGQGLQFLFEYFSETQRNKGNFPGRFSGRQFSNSRSEMNVSTLELGDSALYLCASSLLTDANTGELFFGEGSRLTVL.

The chain joins TRBV4-1 to TRBJ1-2; no clear D. This CDR3 has 13 amino acids. Germline CDR1 reads MGHRA; CDR2 reads YSYEKL. Trimming took 2 bases from V and 4 from J, leaving 8 bases between them. The DNA of the CDR3 is TGCGCCAGCAGCCAACAAGGGCGCTATGGCTACACCTTC. It specifies CASSQQGRYGYTF.

This clonotype came up a few times. The genes are TRBV24-1 and TRBJ2-7; TRBD1 agrees at 7 bases. The CDR3 runs 15 residues. With 2 bases clipped from V and 5 bases from J, the junction kept 8 bases outside the gene matches. CDR1 KGHDR and CDR2 SFDVKD come from the germline V gene. In DNA, the CDR3 is TGTGCCACCAGTGATTCACGGGGACAGTCCGACGAGCAGTACTTC. It translates to CATSDSRGQSDEQYF.

This clonotype came up a few times. This chain links TRBV6-6 with TRBJ1-2; D might be TRBD1 (6 bases). The V end lost 6 bases, the J end lost 7 bases, and 15 bases lay between the germline ends. The CDR3 is 13 residues long. Per germline, CDR1 MNHNY and CDR2 SVGAGI (reference sequence). The CDR3 DNA reads as TGTGCCAGCAGACCACAGGGTAACGGTGGCTACACCTTC. Protein product: CASRPQGNGGYTF.

J is TRBJ2-1 and V is TRBV30; weak D call: TRBD2 (7 bases). Germline CDR1 reads GTSNPN; CDR2 reads SVGIG (reference sequence). Trimming took off 5 bases at V and 6 bases at J, with 11 bases between the two ends. The CDR3 loop spans 12 amino acids. This chain's CDR3 is CAWGGGGNEQFF. In nucleotides, the CDR3 is TGTGCCTGGGGAGGGGGGGGCAATGAGCAGTTCTTC.

V usage is TRBV20-1 and J usage is TRBJ1-6; D possibly corresponds to TRBD1 (5 bases). The CDR3 runs to 14 residues. Germline V gene lookup returns CDR1 DFQATT and CDR2 SNEGSKA (reference sequence). V lost 6 bases, J lost 9 bases, and 18 bases lay in between. CDR3 DNA: TGCAGTGCACCTCCGGGACGCAGGAGTTCACCCCTCCACTTT. It specifies CSAPPGRRSSPLHF.

This clonotype showed up just a few times. V gene TRBV20-1 combines with J gene TRBJ2-2; 9 bases map to TRBD2. The CDR3 is 15 residues long. V shed 2 bases, J shed 6 bases, and the junction held 7 bases outside the gene matches. Germline assignment: CDR1 DFQATT and CDR2 SNEGSKA (reference sequence). The DNA for the CDR3 is TGCAGTGCTAGATCCTCTAGCGGGGAGGCCGGGGAGCTGTTTTTT. As protein: CSARSSSGEAGELFF.

V gene TRBV6-2 or TRBV6-3 combines with J gene TRBJ1-2, with D possibly being TRBD1 (6 bases). V gave up 6 bases and J gave up 2 bases, with 16 bases separating them. The CDR3 extends over 15 amino acids. Looked up from germline, CDR1 is MNHEY and CDR2 is SVGEGT. CDR3 nucleotide sequence: TGTGCCAGCAGCGACACAGGGATCCTCAACTATGGCTACACCTTC. Encoded protein: CASSDTGILNYGYTF.

This clonotype showed up just a few times. This chain connects TRBV5-1 to TRBJ1-6, with 9 bases lining up with TRBD1. Germline V gene lookup returns CDR1 SGHRS and CDR2 YFSETQ. V lost 4 bases and J lost 8; bases outside the gene matches: 7. This CDR3 spans 15 amino acids. The CDR3 nucleotides are TGCGCCAGCAGCGGGGGACAGGGATTCGATTCACCCCTCCACTTT. Its translation is CASSGGQGFDSPLHF.